The 2 T cell receptor beta chains given below trace back to one sample, sequenced in a study of T cell responses to AZD1222 COVID-19 vaccine. Clones were sequenced by immunoSEQ multiplex PCR, and TCRdb holds only the in-frame ones, with some missing. The sample includes some 140,000 clones, 93% of them seen just once. The source was peripheral blood, collected on day 0 of AZD1222 vaccination. Receptors were obtained from an adult in good health.

The chain links TRBV5-6 to TRBJ2-1, with D tentatively TRBD2 (5 bases). The germline V and J ends were trimmed by 1 base and 7 bases, with 15 bases remaining between them. CDR1 and CDR2 from the germline V gene are SGHDT and YYEEEE. The CDR3 covers 15 residues. The CDR3 nucleotides are TGTGCCAGCAGCTTGTTAGCGACCGGTGGGAATGAGCAGTTCTTC. Protein: CASSLLATGGNEQFF.

The chain employs TRBV27 and TRBJ2-4; D is possibly TRBD2 (6 bases). V lost 8 bases, J lost 8 bases, and 19 bases lay in between. Per the germline V gene, CDR1 is MNHEY and CDR2 is SMNVEV (reference sequence). This CDR3 region has 14 residues. CDR3 nucleotide sequence: TGTGCCAGCGGGACTTCTAGAGCTTCCTACATTCAGTACTTC. Protein product: CASGTSRASYIQYF.